This TCR beta chain derives from a study of blood T cell repertoires in COVID-19. In the study overall: Whether acute or convalescent, the COVID-19 samples came from the United States, Italy and Spain. Nucleic acid was either cDNA or gDNA, and it came from T cells, B-cell-depleted T cells, or PBMCs.

Authors' analysis steps: Amplification of reference gene primers was used by the study to estimate nucleated cell counts. Clones were read by immunoSEQ multiplex PCR, and TCRdb kept only the in-frame ones, dropping some. Clonal size and the V and J genes are those of that table, whereas D and trimming came from the DNA. The sample yields tens of thousands of clones, around 80% seen once. J was trimmed by 2 bases and V by 4 bases; bases with no gene match: 1. Germline loops: CDR1 SGHDN, CDR2 FVKESK. This CDR3 region has 14 residues. This clone was recorded a few times. This chain uses TRBV14 with TRBJ1-3; the match to TRBD1 covers 8 bases. Material for sequencing was peripheral blood. This clonotype originated in a man aged 45-65 years with active COVID-19. The CDR3 reads CASSRDRPGNTIYF. CDR3 DNA: TGTGCCAGCAGCCGGGACAGGCCTGGAAACACCATATATTTT.